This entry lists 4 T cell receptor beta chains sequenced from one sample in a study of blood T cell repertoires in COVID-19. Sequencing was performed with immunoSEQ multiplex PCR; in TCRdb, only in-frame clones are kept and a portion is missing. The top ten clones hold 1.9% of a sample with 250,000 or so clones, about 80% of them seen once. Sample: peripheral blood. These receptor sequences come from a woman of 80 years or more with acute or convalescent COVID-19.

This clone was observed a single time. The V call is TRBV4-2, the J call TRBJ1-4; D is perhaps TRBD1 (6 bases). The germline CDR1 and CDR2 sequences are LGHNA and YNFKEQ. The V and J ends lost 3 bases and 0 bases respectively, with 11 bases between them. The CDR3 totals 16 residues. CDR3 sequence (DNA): TGTGCCAGCAGCCATGGACAGCTAACAACTAATGAAAAACTGTTTTTT. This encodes CASSHGQLTTNEKLFF.

The CDR3 here is CASSRVRGNQPQHF. The CDR3 DNA reads TGTGCCAGCTCTCGGGTGAGGGGCAATCAGCCCCAGCATTTT. The chain joins TRBV18 to TRBJ1-5; D gene unclear. This CDR3 is built from 14 residues. Germline CDR1 KGHSH, CDR2 LQKENI. V lost 6 bases and J 2 bases, leaving 11 bases between the germline ends.

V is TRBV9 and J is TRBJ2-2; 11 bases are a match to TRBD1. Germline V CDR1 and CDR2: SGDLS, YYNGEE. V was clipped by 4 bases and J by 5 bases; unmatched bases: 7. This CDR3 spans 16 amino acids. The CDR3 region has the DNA TGTGCCAGCAGCACTGTGGACAGGGGGCTAACCGGGGAGCTGTTTTTT. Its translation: CASSTVDRGLTGELFF. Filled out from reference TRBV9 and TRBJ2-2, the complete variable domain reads DSGVTQTPKHLITATGQRVTLRCSPRSGDLSVYWYQQSLDQGLQFLIQYYNGEERAKGNILERFSAQQFPDLHSELNLSSLELGDSALYFCASSTVDRGLTGELFFGEGSRLTVL.

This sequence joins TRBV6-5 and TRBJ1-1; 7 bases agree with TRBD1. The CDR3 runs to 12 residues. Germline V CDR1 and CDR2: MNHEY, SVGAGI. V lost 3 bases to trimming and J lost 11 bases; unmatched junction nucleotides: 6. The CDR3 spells CASSYQKGAAFF. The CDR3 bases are TGTGCCAGCAGTTATCAAAAGGGGGCGGCTTTCTTT.